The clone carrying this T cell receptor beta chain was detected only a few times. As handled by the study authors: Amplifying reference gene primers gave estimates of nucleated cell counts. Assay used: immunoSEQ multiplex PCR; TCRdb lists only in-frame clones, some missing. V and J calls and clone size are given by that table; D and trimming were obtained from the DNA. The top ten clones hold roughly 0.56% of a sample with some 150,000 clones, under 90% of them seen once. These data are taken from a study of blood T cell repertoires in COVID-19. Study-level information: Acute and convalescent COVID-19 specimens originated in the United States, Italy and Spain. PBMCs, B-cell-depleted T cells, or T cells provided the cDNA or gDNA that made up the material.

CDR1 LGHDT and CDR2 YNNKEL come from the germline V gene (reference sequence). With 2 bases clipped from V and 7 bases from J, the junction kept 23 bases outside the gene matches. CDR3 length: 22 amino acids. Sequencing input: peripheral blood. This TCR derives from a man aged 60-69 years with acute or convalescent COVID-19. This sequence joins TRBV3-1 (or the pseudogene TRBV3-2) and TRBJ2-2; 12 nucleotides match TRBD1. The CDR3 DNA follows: TGTGCCAGCAGCCAATATATTCTTGGCCGGGACAGGGGGCCGAGGGTCGGCGGGGAGCTGTTTTTT. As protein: CASSQYILGRDRGPRVGGELFF.